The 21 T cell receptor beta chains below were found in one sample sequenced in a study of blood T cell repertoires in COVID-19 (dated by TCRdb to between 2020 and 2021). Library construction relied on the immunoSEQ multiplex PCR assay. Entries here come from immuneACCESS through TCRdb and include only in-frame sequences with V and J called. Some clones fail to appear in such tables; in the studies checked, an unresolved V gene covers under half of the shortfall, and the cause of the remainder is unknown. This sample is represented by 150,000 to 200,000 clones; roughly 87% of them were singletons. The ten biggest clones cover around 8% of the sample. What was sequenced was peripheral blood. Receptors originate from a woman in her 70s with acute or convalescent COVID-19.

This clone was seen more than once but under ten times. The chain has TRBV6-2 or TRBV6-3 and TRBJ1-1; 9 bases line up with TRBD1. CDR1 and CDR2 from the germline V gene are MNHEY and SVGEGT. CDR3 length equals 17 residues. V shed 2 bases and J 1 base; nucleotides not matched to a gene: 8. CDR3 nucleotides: TGTGCCAGCAGTTACGAAACAGGGGGCGTGAGGAACACTGAAGCTTTCTTT. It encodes CASSYETGGVRNTEAFF.

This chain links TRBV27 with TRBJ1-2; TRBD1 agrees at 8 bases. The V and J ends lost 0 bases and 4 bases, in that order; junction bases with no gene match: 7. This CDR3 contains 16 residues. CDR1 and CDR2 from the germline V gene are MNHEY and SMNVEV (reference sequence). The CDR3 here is CASSLSGQGAGYGYTF. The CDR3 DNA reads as TGTGCCAGCAGTTTATCAGGGCAGGGGGCTGGCTATGGCTACACCTTC.

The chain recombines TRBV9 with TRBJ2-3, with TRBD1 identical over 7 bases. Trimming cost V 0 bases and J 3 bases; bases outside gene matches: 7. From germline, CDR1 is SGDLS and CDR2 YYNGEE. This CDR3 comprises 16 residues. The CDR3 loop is CASSVGARGLTDTQYF. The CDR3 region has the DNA TGTGCCAGCAGCGTAGGGGCCAGGGGGTTAACAGATACGCAGTATTTT.

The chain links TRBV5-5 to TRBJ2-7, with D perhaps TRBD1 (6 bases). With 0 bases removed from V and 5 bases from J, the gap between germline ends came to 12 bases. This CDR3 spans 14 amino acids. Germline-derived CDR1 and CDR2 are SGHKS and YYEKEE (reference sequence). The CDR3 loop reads CASSLADSRDEQYF. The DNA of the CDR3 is TGTGCCAGCAGCTTGGCGGACAGTCGGGACGAGCAGTACTTC.

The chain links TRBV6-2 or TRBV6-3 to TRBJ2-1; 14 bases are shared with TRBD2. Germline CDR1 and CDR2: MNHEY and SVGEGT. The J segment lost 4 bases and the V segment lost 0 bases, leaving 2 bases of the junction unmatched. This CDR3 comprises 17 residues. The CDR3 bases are TGTGCCAGCAGTTACTCGGGACTAGCGGGAGCTTACAATGAGCAGTTCTTC. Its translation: CASSYSGLAGAYNEQFF.

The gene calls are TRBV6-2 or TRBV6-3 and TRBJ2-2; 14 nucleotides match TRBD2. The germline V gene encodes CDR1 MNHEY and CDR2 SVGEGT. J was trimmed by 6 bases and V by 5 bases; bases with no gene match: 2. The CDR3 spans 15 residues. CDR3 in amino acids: CASSLGLAGAGELFF. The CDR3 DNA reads TGTGCCAGCAGTCTGGGACTAGCGGGAGCCGGGGAGCTGTTTTTT.

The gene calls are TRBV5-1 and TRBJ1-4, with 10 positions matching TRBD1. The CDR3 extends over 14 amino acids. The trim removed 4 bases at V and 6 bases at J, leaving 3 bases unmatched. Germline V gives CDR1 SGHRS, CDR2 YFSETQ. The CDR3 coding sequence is TGCGCCAGCAGCCCGGGGACAGGGGATGAAAAACTGTTTTTT. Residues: CASSPGTGDEKLFF.

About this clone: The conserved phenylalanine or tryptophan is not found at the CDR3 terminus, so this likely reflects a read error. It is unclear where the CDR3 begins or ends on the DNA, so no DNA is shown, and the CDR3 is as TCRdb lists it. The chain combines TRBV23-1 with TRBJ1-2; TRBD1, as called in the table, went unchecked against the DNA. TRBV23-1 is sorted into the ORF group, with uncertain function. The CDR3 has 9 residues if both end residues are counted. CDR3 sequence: CASRKTDTE.

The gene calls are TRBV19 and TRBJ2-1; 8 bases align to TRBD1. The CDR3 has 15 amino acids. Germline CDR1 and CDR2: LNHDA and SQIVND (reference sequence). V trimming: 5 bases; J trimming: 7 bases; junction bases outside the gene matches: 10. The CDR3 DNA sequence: TGTGCCAGTAGTCCAAGGACAGGGTCGGGGAATGAGCAGTTCTTC. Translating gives CASSPRTGSGNEQFF.

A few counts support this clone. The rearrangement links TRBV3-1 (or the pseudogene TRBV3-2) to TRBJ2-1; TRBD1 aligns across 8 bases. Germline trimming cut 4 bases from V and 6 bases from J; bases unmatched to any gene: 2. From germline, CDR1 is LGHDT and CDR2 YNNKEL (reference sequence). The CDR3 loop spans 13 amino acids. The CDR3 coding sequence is TGTGCCAGCAGCCGCACAGGGGGCAATGAGCAGTTCTTC. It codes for CASSRTGGNEQFF.

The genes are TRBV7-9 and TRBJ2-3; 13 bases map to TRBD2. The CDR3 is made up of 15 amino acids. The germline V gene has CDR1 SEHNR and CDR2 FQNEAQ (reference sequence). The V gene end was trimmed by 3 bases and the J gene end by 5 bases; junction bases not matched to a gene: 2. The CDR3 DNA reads TGTGCCAGCAGCTTTACTAGCGGGGGGGGAGATACGCAGTATTTT. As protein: CASSFTSGGGDTQYF.

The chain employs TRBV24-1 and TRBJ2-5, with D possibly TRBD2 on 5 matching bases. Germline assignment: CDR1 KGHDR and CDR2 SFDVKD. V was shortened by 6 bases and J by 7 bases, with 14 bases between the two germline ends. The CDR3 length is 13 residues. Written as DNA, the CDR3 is TGTGCCACCAGTAGAAGCGGAGGCGGGACCCAGTACTTC. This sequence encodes CATSRSGGGTQYF.

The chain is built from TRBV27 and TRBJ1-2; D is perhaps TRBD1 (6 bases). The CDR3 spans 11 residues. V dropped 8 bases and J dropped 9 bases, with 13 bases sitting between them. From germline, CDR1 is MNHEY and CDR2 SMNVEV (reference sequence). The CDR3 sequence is CASRRQESYTF. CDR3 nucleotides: TGTGCCAGCCGGCGACAGGAGAGCTACACCTTC.

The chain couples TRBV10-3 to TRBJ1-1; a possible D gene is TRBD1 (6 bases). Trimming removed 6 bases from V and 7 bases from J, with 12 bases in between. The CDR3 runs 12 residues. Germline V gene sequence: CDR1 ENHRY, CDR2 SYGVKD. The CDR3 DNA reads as TGTGCCATCAGCGAGACAGGCGATGAAGCTTTCTTT. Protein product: CAISETGDEAFF.

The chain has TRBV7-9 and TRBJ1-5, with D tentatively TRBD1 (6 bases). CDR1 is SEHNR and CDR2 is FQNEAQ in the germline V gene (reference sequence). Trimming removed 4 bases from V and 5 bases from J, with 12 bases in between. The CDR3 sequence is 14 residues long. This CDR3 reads CASSSGGGHQPQHF. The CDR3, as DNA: TGTGCCAGCAGCTCCGGCGGGGGGCATCAGCCCCAGCATTTT. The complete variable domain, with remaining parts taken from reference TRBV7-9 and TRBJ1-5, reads DTGVSQNPRHKITKRGQNVTFRCDPISEHNRLYWYRQTLGQGPEFLTYFQNEAQLEKSRLLSDRFSAERPKGSFSTLEIQRTEQGDSAMYLCASSSGGGHQPQHFGDGTRLSIL.

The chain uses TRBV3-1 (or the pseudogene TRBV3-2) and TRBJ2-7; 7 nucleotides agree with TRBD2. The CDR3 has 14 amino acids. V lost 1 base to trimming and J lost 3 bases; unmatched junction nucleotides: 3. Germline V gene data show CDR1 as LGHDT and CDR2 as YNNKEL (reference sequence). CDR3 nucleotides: TGTGCCAGCAGCCAAGGGACTAGATACTACGAGCAGTACTTC. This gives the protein CASSQGTRYYEQYF.

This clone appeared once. The CDR3 DNA sequence: TGTGCCAGCTCAACCTCCGGGAGCCAAGAGACCCAGTACTTC. Its translation: CASSTSGSQETQYF. The chain is built from TRBV18 and TRBJ2-5, with D possibly matching TRBD2 (6 bases). With 5 bases removed from V and 1 base from J, the gap between germline ends came to 11 bases. Germline CDR1 KGHSH, CDR2 LQKENI. This CDR3 comprises 14 residues.

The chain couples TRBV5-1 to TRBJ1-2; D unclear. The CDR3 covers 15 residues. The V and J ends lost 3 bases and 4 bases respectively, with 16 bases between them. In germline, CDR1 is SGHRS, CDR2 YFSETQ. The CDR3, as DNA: TGCGCCAGCAGCTATTCTCCGTCCGGAGGCTATGGCTACACCTTC. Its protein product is CASSYSPSGGYGYTF.

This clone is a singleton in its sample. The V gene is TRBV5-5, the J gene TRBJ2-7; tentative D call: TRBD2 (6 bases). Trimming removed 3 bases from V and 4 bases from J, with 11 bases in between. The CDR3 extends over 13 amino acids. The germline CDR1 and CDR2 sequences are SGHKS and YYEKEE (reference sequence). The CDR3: CASSYGTDYEQYF. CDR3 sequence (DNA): TGTGCCAGCAGCTATGGGACTGATTACGAGCAGTACTTC.

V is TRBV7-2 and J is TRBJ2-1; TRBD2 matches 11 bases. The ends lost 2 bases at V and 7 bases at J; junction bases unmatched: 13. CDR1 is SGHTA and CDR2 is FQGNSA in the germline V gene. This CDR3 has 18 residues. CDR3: CASSLIGTSGTSNNEQFF. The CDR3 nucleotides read TGTGCCAGCAGCTTAATCGGGACTAGCGGAACAAGCAATAATGAGCAGTTCTTC.

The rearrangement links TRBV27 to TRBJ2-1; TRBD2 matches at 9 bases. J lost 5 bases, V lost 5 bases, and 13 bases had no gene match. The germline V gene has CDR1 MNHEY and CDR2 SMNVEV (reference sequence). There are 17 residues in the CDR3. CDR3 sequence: CASSEWRGGGGNNEQFF. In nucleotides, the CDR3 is TGTGCCAGCAGTGAGTGGCGGGGCGGGGGGGGAAACAATGAGCAGTTCTTC.